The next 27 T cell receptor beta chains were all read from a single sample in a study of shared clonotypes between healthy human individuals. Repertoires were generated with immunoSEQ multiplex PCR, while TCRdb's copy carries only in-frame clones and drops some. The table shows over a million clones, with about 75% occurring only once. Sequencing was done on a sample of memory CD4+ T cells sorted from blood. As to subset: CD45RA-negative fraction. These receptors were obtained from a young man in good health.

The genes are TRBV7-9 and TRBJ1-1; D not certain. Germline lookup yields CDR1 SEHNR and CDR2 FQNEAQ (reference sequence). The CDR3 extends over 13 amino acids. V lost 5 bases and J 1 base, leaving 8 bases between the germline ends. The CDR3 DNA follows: TGTGCCAGCAGCCCCTGGGGGAACACTGAAGCTTTCTTT. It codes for CASSPWGNTEAFF.

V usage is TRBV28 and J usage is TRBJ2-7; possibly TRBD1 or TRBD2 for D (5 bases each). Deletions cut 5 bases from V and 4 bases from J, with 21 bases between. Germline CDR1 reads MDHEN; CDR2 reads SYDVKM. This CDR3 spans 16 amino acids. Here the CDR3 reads CASSRNPGTGKYEQYF. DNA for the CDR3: TGTGCCAGCAGTCGCAACCCCGGGACGGGAAAGTACGAGCAGTACTTC.

CDR3 sequence: CASSLAGPPREQYF. The DNA of the CDR3 is TGCGCCAGCAGCTTGGCCGGTCCGCCGCGCGAGCAGTACTTC. This sequence joins TRBV5-1 and TRBJ2-7; D call uncertain. The CDR3 has 14 residues. Per the germline V gene, CDR1 is SGHRS and CDR2 is YFSETQ. V was clipped by 0 bases and J by 6 bases, with 13 bases between them. Looking up the rest from reference TRBV5-1 and TRBJ2-7 gives the full variable domain: KAGVTQTPRYLIKTRGQQVTLSCSPISGHRSVSWYQQTPGQGLQFLFEYFSETQRNKGNFPGRFSGRQFSNSRSEMNVSTLELGDSALYLCASSLAGPPREQYFGPGTRLTVT.

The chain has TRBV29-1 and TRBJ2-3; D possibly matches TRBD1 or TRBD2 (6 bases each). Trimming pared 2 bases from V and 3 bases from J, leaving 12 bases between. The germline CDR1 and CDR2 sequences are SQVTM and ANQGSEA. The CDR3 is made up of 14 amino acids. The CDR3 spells CSVEYGGQTDTQYF. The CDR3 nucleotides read TGCAGCGTTGAATATGGGGGGCAGACAGATACGCAGTATTTT.

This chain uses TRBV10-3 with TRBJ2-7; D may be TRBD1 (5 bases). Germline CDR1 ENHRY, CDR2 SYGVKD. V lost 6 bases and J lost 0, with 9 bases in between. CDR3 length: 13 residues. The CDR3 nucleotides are TGTGCCATCAGCAGACAGCGCTCCTACGAGCAGTACTTC. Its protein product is CAISRQRSYEQYF.

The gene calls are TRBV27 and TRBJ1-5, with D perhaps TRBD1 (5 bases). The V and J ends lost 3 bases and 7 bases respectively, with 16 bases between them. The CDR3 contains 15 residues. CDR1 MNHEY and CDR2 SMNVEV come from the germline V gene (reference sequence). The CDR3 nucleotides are TGTGCCAGCAGTTTCTCCCGTCCAGGGCACCAGCCCCAGCATTTT. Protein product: CASSFSRPGHQPQHF.

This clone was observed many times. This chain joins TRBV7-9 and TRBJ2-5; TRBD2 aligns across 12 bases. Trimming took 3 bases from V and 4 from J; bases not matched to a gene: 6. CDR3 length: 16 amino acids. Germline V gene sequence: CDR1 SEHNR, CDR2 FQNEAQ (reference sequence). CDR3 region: CASSFRLAGEGETQYF. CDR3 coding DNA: TGTGCCAGCAGCTTCCGACTAGCGGGAGAGGGAGAGACCCAGTACTTC.

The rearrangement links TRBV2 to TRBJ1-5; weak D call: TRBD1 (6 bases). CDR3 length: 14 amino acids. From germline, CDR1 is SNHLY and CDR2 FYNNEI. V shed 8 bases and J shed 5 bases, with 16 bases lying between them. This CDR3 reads CASCSQGSYQPQHF. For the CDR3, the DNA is TGTGCCAGCTGCTCACAGGGATCCTATCAGCCCCAGCATTTT.

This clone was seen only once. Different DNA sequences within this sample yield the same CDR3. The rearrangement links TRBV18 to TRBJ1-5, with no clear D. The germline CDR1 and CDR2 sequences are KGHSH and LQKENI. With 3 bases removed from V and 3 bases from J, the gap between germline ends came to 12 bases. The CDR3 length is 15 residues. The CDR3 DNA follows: TGTGCCAGCTCACCTGGCAGGCCCGACAATCAGCCCCAGCATTTT. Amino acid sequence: CASSPGRPDNQPQHF.

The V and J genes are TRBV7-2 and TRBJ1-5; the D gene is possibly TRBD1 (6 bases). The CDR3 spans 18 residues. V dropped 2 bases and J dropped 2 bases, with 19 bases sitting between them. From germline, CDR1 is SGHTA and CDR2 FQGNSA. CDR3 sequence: CASSLRGVSGGGNQPQHF. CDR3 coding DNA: TGTGCCAGCAGCTTACGCGGGGTTTCTGGGGGCGGCAATCAGCCCCAGCATTTT.

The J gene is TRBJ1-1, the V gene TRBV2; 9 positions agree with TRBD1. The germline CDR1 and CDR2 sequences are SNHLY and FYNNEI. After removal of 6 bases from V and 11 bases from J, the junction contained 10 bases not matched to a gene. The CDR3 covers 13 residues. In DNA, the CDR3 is TGTGCCAGCAGCGCGGGACAGGGCTATAGGGCTTTCTTT. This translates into CASSAGQGYRAFF. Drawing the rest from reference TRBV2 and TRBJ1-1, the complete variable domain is EPEVTQTPSHQVTQMGQEVILRCVPISNHLYFYWYRQILGQKVEFLVSFYNNEISEKSEIFDDQFSVERPDGSNFTLKIRSTKLEDSAMYFCASSAGQGYRAFFGQGTRLTVV.

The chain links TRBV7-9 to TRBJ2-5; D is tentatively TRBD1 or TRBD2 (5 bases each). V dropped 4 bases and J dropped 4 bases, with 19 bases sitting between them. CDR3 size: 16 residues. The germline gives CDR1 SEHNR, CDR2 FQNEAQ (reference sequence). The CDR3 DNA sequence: TGTGCCAGCAGCTCGGCCCCTAAGGGGAGTGGAGAGACCCAGTACTTC. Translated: CASSSAPKGSGETQYF.

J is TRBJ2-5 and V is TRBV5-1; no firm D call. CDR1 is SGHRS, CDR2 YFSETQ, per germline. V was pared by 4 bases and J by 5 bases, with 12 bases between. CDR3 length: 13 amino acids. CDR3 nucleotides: TGCGCCAGCAGCAGAACCTTCGGGGAGACCCAGTACTTC. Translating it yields CASSRTFGETQYF.

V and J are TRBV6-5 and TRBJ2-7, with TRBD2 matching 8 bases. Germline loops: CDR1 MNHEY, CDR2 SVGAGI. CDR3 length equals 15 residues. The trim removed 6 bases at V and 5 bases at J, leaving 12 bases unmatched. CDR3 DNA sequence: TGTGCCAGCAGCCACTTAAGCGGGAGTTATAACGAGCAGTACTTC. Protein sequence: CASSHLSGSYNEQYF.

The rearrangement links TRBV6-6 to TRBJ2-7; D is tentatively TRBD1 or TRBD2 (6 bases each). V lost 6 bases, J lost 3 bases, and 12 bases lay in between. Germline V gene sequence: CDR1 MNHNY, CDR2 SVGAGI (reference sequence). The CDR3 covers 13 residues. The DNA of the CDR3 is TGTGCCAGCAGGGGGGGACAAGACTACGAGCAGTACTTC. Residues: CASRGGQDYEQYF.

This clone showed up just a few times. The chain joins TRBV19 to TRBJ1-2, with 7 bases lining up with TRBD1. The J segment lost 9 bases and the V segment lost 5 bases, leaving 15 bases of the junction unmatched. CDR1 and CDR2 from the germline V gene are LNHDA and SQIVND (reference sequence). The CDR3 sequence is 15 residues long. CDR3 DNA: TGTGCCAGTAGTGTAAACAGGGGCTCGGTTGGTCGCTACACCTTC. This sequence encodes CASSVNRGSVGRYTF.

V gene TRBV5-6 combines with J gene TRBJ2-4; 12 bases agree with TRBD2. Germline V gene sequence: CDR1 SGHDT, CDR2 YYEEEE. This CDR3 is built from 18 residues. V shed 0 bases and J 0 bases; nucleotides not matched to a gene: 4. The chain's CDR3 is CASSLVASGGAAKNIQYF. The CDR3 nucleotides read TGTGCCAGCAGCTTGGTCGCTAGCGGGGGGGCAGCCAAAAACATTCAGTACTTC.

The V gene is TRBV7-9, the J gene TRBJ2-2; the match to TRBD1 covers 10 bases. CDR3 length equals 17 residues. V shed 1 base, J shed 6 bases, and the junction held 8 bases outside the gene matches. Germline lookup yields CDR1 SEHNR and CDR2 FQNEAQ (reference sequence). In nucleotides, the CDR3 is TGTGCCAGCAGCTTAGTTGCGGGACAGGGGCTGGCCGGGGAGCTGTTTTTT. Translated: CASSLVAGQGLAGELFF.

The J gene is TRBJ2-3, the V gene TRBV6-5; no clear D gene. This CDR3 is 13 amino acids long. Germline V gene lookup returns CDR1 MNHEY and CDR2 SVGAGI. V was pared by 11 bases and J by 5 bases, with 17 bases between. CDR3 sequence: CAGAQRPKDTQYF. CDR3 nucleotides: TGTGCCGGAGCCCAACGGCCCAAAGATACGCAGTATTTT.

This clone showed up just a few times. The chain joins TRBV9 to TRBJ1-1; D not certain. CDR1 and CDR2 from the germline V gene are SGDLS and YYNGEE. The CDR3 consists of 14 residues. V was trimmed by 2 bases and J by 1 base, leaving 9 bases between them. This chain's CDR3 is CASSVRTENTEAFF. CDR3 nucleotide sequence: TGTGCCAGCAGCGTCCGGACGGAGAACACTGAAGCTTTCTTT.

The DNA for the CDR3 is TGTGCCAGCAGCTCGCCAGCCAGGTACGAGCAGTACTTC. Amino acids: CASSSPARYEQYF. The V call is TRBV11-2, the J call TRBJ2-7; no clear D gene. The CDR3 is made up of 13 amino acids. V lost 4 bases and J lost 4, with 11 bases in between. Germline V lookup: CDR1 SGHAT, CDR2 FQNNGV. The full variable domain, completed using reference TRBV11-2 and TRBJ2-7, is EAGVAQSPRYKIIEKRQSVAFWCNPISGHATLYWYQQILGQGPKLLIQFQNNGVVDDSQLPKDRFSAERLKGVDSTLKIQPAKLEDSAVYLCASSSPARYEQYFGPGTRLTVT.

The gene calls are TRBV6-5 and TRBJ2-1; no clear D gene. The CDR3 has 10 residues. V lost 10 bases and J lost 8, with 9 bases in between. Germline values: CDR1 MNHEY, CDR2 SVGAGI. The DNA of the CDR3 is TGTGCCACCTCCCAATATGAGCAGTTCTTC. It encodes CATSQYEQFF.

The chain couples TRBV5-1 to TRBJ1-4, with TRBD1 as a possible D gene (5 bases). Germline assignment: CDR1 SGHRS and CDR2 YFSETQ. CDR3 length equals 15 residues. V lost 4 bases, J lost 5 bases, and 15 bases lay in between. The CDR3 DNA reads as TGCGCCAGCAGCGCGCAGGGTAATGGGAATGAAAAACTGTTTTTT. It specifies CASSAQGNGNEKLFF.

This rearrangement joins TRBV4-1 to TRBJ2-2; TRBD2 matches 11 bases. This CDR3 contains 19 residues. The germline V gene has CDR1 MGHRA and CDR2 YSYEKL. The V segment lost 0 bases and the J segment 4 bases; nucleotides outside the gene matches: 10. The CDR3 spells CASSQEGTSGRATTGELFF. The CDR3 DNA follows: TGCGCCAGCAGCCAAGAGGGAACTAGCGGGAGAGCGACCACCGGGGAGCTGTTTTTT.

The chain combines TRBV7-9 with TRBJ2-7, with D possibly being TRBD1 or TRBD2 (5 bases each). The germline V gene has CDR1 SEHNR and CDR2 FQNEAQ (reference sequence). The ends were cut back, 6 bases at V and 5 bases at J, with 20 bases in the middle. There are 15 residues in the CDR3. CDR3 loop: CASSTTGRGLDEQYF. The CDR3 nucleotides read TGTGCCAGCAGTACGACGGGACGAGGATTGGACGAGCAGTACTTC.

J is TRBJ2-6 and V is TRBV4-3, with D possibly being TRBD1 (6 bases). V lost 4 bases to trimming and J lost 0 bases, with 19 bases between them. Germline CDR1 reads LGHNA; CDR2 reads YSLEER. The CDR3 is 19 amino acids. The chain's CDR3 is CASSPQQGAFYSGANVLTF. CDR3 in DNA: TGCGCCAGCAGCCCTCAACAGGGTGCCTTTTACTCTGGGGCCAACGTCCTGACTTTC.

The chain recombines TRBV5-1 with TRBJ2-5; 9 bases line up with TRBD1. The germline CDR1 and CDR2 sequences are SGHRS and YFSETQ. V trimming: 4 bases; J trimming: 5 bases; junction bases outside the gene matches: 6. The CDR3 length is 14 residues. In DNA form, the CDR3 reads TGCGCCAGCAGCCCGGGACAGGGAGGTGAGACCCAGTACTTC. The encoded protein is CASSPGQGGETQYF.